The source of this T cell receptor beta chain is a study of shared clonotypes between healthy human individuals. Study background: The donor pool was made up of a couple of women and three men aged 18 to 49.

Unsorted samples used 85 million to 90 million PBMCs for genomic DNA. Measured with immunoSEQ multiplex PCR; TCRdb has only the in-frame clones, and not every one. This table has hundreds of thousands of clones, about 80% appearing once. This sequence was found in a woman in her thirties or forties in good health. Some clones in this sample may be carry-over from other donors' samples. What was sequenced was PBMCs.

The CDR3 loop is CASSFPQYSGRGSYNEQFF. In DNA, the CDR3 is TGTGCCAGCAGTTTCCCTCAGTATAGCGGGAGAGGGTCCTACAATGAGCAGTTCTTC. The V and J genes are TRBV27 and TRBJ2-1; 9 bases are a match to TRBD2. The J segment lost 1 base and the V segment lost 3 bases, leaving 13 bases of the junction unmatched. The CDR3 runs 19 residues. Germline CDR1 reads MNHEY; CDR2 reads SMNVEV (reference sequence).